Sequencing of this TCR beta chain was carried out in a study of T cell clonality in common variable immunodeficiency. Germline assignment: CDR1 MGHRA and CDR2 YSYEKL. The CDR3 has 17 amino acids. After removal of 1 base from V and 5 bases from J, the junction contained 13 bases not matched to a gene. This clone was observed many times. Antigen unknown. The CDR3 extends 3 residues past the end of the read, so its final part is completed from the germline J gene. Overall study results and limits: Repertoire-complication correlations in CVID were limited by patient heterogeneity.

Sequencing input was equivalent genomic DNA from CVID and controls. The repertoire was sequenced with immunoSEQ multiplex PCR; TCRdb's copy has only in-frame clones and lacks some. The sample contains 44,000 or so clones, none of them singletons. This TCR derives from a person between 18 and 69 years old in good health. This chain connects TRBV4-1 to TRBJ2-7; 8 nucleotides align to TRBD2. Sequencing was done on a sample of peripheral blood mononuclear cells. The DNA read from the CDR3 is TGCGCCAGCAGCCAAGTAACAGCGGGAGTATTCTGGGACGAG. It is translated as CASSQVTAGVFWDE. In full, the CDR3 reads CASSQVTAGVFWDEQYF.